This entry describes one T cell receptor (beta chain). Antigen: not known. Sequencing was performed with immunoSEQ multiplex PCR; in TCRdb, only in-frame clones are kept and a portion is missing. Of approximately 160,000 clones listed, roughly nine tenths are singletons. This sample stems from a study of lymphopenia after photon versus proton radiotherapy. Study conclusions and caveats: Post-nadir diversity loss with photons came from oligoclonal expansion, particularly CD8+ Temra cells. Proton therapy kept repertoires fairly stable, unlike photons, which gained effector/memory cells. Post-nadir TCR diversity decline inversely tracked overall survival among those who died. Survival link was tested only in deceased patients; proton benefit remains a possibility.

CDR1 and CDR2 (germline): MGHRA, YSYEKL. The V end lost 4 bases, the J end lost 0 bases, and 12 bases lay between the germline ends. The CDR3 has 15 residues. This receptor was taken from a man over 45 with gastric cancer. The chain is built from TRBV4-1 and TRBJ1-1; a weak D match, TRBD1 (6 bases). The source was peripheral blood, collected from a patient treated with photon-based radiotherapy. The CDR3 region has the DNA TGCGCCAGCAGCCCCCGGACAGCGTTGAACACTGAAGCTTTCTTT. Translated: CASSPRTALNTEAFF.